Following are 12 T cell receptor beta chains from one sample sequenced in a study of T cells after yellow fever vaccination. TCRdb used MiXCR to reprocess the 5' RACE reads, holding one entry per CDR3 protein. The sample consists of about 110,000 distinct CDR3 sequences, roughly 8.9% of them appearing once. Sequenced material: CD8+ T cells sorted from PBMCs, taken 45 days after the yellow fever booster vaccination. These receptor sequences come from a man aged 25-45 years who received the YFV17D yellow fever vaccine.

The table lists this clonotype with many counts. The chain has TRBV6-5 and TRBJ2-5; TRBD2 matches 9 bases. CDR3 length: 16 amino acids. V lost 6 bases to trimming and J lost 5 bases; unmatched junction nucleotides: 13. Germline assignment: CDR1 MNHEY and CDR2 SVGAGI. CDR3 protein: CASSPFLSGSSETQYF. The DNA of the CDR3 is TGTGCCAGCAGCCCCTTCCTTAGCGGGAGCAGTGAGACCCAGTACTTC.

This clonotype has ten or more counts. V and J are TRBV27 and TRBJ2-1, with 8 bases fitting TRBD2. The CDR3 is made up of 14 amino acids. The trim removed 7 bases at V and 10 bases at J, leaving 12 bases unmatched. Germline V gene lookup returns CDR1 MNHEY and CDR2 SMNVEV (reference sequence). CDR3 amino acids: CASTPTGTRGEQFF. The CDR3 nucleotides are TGTGCCAGCACTCCCACGGGGACTAGGGGAGAGCAGTTCTTC.

This clonotype came up a few times. The CDR3 region has the DNA TGTGCCAGCAGCCAGCGGGAGGGCCGCGAGCAGTACTTC. Its protein is CASSQREGREQYF. The chain recombines TRBV6-1 with TRBJ2-7; 10 positions agree with TRBD2. V lost 6 bases, J lost 6 bases, and 5 bases stayed unmatched. Looked up from germline, CDR1 is MNHNS and CDR2 is SASEGT. This CDR3 is built from 13 residues.

This clonotype was observed at least ten times. J is TRBJ2-2 and V is TRBV29-1, with D possibly TRBD1 on 5 matching bases. The CDR3 spans 11 residues. The germline V gene has CDR1 SQVTM and CDR2 ANQGSEA. V lost 5 bases and J lost 6, with 7 bases in between. Here the CDR3 reads CSVKQAGELFF. CDR3 coding DNA: TGCAGCGTTAAACAGGCCGGGGAGCTGTTTTTT.

In this sample, this clonotype turned up many times. The V call is TRBV6-2 or TRBV6-3, the J call TRBJ2-2; unclear D gene. The germline V and J ends were trimmed by 6 bases and 0 bases, with 11 bases remaining between them. Per germline, CDR1 MNHEY and CDR2 SVGEGT. CDR3 length equals 15 residues. CDR3 nucleotide sequence: TGTGCCAGCAGCTCGGACCCTCCGAACACCGGGGAGCTGTTTTTT. Translation: CASSSDPPNTGELFF.

This clonotype was picked up many times. This rearrangement joins TRBV7-2 to TRBJ2-7; TRBD2 matches at 13 bases. CDR1 and CDR2 from the germline V gene are SGHTA and FQGNSA. With 1 base clipped from V and 2 bases from J, the junction kept 5 bases outside the gene matches. The CDR3 runs 17 residues. The DNA of the CDR3 is TGTGCCAGCAGCTTAGGGACTAGCGGGAGTTCCCCCTACGAGCAGTACTTC. Its translation is CASSLGTSGSSPYEQYF.

This clonotype was counted between two and nine times. J is TRBJ2-7 and V is TRBV5-4, with D tentatively TRBD1 (6 bases). The CDR3 length is 15 residues. V lost 2 bases and J 0 bases, leaving 12 bases between the germline ends. The V gene's germline CDR1 is SGHNT and CDR2 YYREEE (reference sequence). CDR3 nucleotide sequence: TGTGCCAGCAGCTTCGGGCCGACAGGCTCCTACGAGCAGTACTTC. It yields the protein CASSFGPTGSYEQYF.

This clonotype was picked up many times. The rearrangement uses TRBV29-1 and TRBJ2-1; 7 bases agree with TRBD1. The J segment lost 4 bases and the V segment lost 6 bases, leaving 6 bases of the junction unmatched. Germline assignment: CDR1 SQVTM and CDR2 ANQGSEA. CDR3 length equals 13 residues. The DNA for the CDR3 is TGCAGCGTCCGGGACAGCGATTACAATGAGCAGTTCTTC. The encoded protein is CSVRDSDYNEQFF.

The table lists this clonotype with many counts. The chain carries TRBV6-4 and TRBJ2-1; perhaps TRBD2 as D (6 bases). Germline V gene sequence: CDR1 MRHNA, CDR2 SNTAGT. V was clipped by 2 bases and J by 2 bases, with 10 bases between them. CDR3 length: 15 amino acids. The CDR3 coding sequence is TGTGCCAGCAGTGACATGGGAGGCACCTACAATGAGCAGTTCTTC. This encodes CASSDMGGTYNEQFF.

This clonotype was observed at least ten times. The rearrangement uses TRBV7-2 and TRBJ2-2; unclear D gene. Trimming shortened V by 2 bases and J by 7 bases, and 8 bases separated the two germline ends. Looked up from germline, CDR1 is SGHTA and CDR2 is FQGNSA. This CDR3 is built from 13 residues. This chain's CDR3 is CASSLIEDGELFF. Here the CDR3 DNA reads TGTGCCAGCAGCTTAATCGAAGACGGGGAGCTGTTTTTT.

The CDR3 DNA follows: TGTGCCAGCTCACCTGCTATGGGACAGGGTGAATCCTACGAGCAGTACTTC. Its protein is CASSPAMGQGESYEQYF. The chain couples TRBV18 to TRBJ2-7, with 9 bases lining up with TRBD1. The CDR3 has 17 amino acids. Germline V gene lookup returns CDR1 KGHSH and CDR2 LQKENI. The V gene end was trimmed by 3 bases and the J gene end by 1 base; junction bases not matched to a gene: 10.

This clonotype was seen ten or more times. This chain links TRBV7-2 with TRBJ1-1, with D hard to call. The ends were cut back, 1 base at V and 8 bases at J, with 14 bases in the middle. In germline, CDR1 is SGHTA, CDR2 FQGNSA. CDR3 size: 14 residues. The CDR3 DNA follows: TGTGCCAGCAGCTTAGGCGTGGGCCAGACGGAAGCTTTCTTT. This encodes CASSLGVGQTEAFF.